Following are 25 T cell receptor beta chains from one sample sequenced in a study of blood T cell repertoires in COVID-19. Here immunoSEQ multiplex PCR was the method, and the copy in TCRdb shows in-frame clones only, minus some. The table lists 85,000 to 90,000 clones, around nine tenths of them singletons, with 0.95% to 1.5% in the top ten. Sequencing used peripheral blood. All receptors derive from a man aged 80 or over with active or convalescent COVID-19.

The chain combines TRBV9 with TRBJ1-1; TRBD1 is a possible D gene (6 bases). The germline V and J ends were trimmed by 3 bases and 0 bases, with 6 bases remaining between them. Germline CDR1 reads SGDLS; CDR2 reads YYNGEE. This CDR3 region has 13 residues. CDR3 amino acids: CASSGDMNTEAFF. The CDR3 coding sequence is TGTGCCAGCAGCGGGGACATGAACACTGAAGCTTTCTTT.

The chain uses TRBV5-1 and TRBJ2-3; TRBD2 matches at 13 bases. V shed 4 bases and J 11 bases; nucleotides not matched to a gene: 13. The germline gives CDR1 SGHRS, CDR2 YFSETQ. The CDR3 is 16 residues long. The CDR3 here is CASSLRTSGSEQRQYF. CDR3 coding DNA: TGCGCCAGCAGCCTACGGACTAGCGGGAGTGAGCAAAGGCAGTATTTT.

The CDR3 DNA reads TGTGCCAGCGGGGGACAGGGGAATTCACCCCTCCACTTT. Protein sequence: CASGGQGNSPLHF. J is TRBJ1-6 and V is TRBV25-1; TRBD1 agrees at 10 bases. The CDR3 loop spans 13 amino acids. V dropped 8 bases and J dropped 7; count of bases not matched to a gene: 2. Per the germline V gene, CDR1 is MGHDK and CDR2 is SYGVNS.

This clone was counted once. The gene calls are TRBV28 and TRBJ1-1, with D maybe TRBD1 (6 bases). Germline V gene data show CDR1 as MDHEN and CDR2 as SYDVKM. The V end lost 4 bases, the J end lost 0 bases, and 15 bases lay between the germline ends. The CDR3 runs 16 residues. The CDR3 loop reads CASSSWGDTLNTEAFF. As DNA, the CDR3 is TGTGCCAGCAGTTCATGGGGGGACACATTGAACACTGAAGCTTTCTTT.

This rearrangement joins TRBV28 to TRBJ2-7; 12 nucleotides agree with TRBD1. The J segment lost 6 bases and the V segment lost 6 bases, leaving 9 bases of the junction unmatched. CDR1 and CDR2 (germline): MDHEN, SYDVKM. This CDR3 contains 15 residues. CDR3 loop: CASRISGTGGSEQYF. The CDR3 nucleotides are TGTGCCAGCAGGATATCCGGGACAGGGGGCTCCGAGCAGTACTTC.

The rearrangement joins TRBV9 to TRBJ2-1; 8 positions match TRBD2. J was trimmed by 0 bases and V by 0 bases; bases with no gene match: 5. Germline CDR1 is SGDLS and CDR2 is YYNGEE. The CDR3 loop spans 17 amino acids. The CDR3 reads CASSVAGGDSSYNEQFF. CDR3 in DNA: TGTGCCAGCAGCGTAGCCGGGGGGGATAGCTCCTACAATGAGCAGTTCTTC.

The chain carries TRBV7-2 and TRBJ2-1; D may be TRBD1 (5 bases). This CDR3 comprises 14 residues. Germline V gene sequence: CDR1 SGHTA, CDR2 FQGNSA. V dropped 1 base and J dropped 4 bases, with 8 bases sitting between them. The CDR3 region is CASSLDGAYNEQFF. In nucleotides, the CDR3 is TGTGCCAGCAGCTTAGATGGGGCGTACAATGAGCAGTTCTTC.

The chain joins TRBV12-3 or TRBV12-4 to TRBJ1-1, with a possible D match to TRBD1 (5 bases). V was trimmed by 7 bases and J by 7 bases, leaving 13 bases between them. The CDR3 has 12 residues. The CDR3 protein is CASIQAGGEAFF. DNA of the CDR3: TGTGCCAGCATACAGGCAGGCGGTGAAGCTTTCTTT.

This chain connects TRBV7-2 to TRBJ1-3, with a possible D match to TRBD1 (5 bases). CDR1 is SGHTA and CDR2 is FQGNSA in the germline V gene. Between the trimmed V and J ends, which lost 8 bases and 1 base, there was a span of 12 bases. The CDR3 sequence is 14 residues long. The CDR3 coding sequence is TGTGCCAGCCTACCCGGGGGGTCTGGAAACACCATATATTTT. It yields the protein CASLPGGSGNTIYF.

The J gene is TRBJ1-2, the V gene TRBV3-1 (or the pseudogene TRBV3-2); maybe TRBD1 (6 bases). CDR1 and CDR2 (germline): LGHDT, YNNKEL (reference sequence). The V gene lost 2 bases and the J gene lost 3 bases, with 19 bases spanning the gap. The CDR3 totals 17 residues. This CDR3 is CASSQRLQGPTHYGYTF. Written as DNA, the CDR3 is TGTGCCAGCAGCCAAAGGCTACAGGGTCCGACCCACTATGGCTACACCTTC.

The CDR3 here is CASSFAGANTGELFF. The CDR3 DNA reads as TGCGCCAGCAGCTTCGCGGGAGCGAACACCGGGGAGCTGTTTTTT. The chain couples TRBV5-1 to TRBJ2-2; 7 nucleotides match TRBD2. V lost 2 bases and J lost 0; bases outside the gene matches: 1. CDR1 and CDR2 from the germline V gene are SGHRS and YFSETQ. The CDR3 runs to 15 residues.

The V call is TRBV11-2, the J call TRBJ2-4; a weak D match, TRBD2 (5 bases). Germline values: CDR1 SGHAT, CDR2 FQNNGV. The CDR3 loop spans 17 amino acids. V was shortened by 3 bases and J by 0 bases, with 15 bases between the two germline ends. The CDR3 sequence is CASSFPTSRLAKNIQYF. Here the CDR3 DNA reads TGTGCCAGCAGCTTCCCAACTAGTCGTCTAGCCAAAAACATTCAGTACTTC.

V gene TRBV19 combines with J gene TRBJ2-7; the match to TRBD1 covers 9 bases. The junction had 6 bases not matched to a gene; V was cut back by 5 bases and J by 1 base. This CDR3 spans 15 amino acids. Per germline, CDR1 LNHDA and CDR2 SQIVND (reference sequence). Here the CDR3 reads CASSDPGQGSYEQYF. In DNA, the CDR3 is TGTGCCAGTAGTGACCCGGGACAGGGATCCTACGAGCAGTACTTC.

The chain uses TRBV2 and TRBJ2-1; D possibly corresponds to TRBD1 (5 bases). Germline V lookup: CDR1 SNHLY, CDR2 FYNNEI. Trimming shortened V by 4 bases and J by 6 bases, and 13 bases separated the two germline ends. This CDR3 spans 14 amino acids. Here the CDR3 DNA reads TGTGCCAGCAGTGTCTCCAGGGCGCCCAATGAGCAGTTCTTC. Translating gives CASSVSRAPNEQFF. Filled out from reference TRBV2 and TRBJ2-1, the complete variable domain reads EPEVTQTPSHQVTQMGQEVILRCVPISNHLYFYWYRQILGQKVEFLVSFYNNEISEKSEIFDDQFSVERPDGSNFTLKIRSTKLEDSAMYFCASSVSRAPNEQFFGPGTRLTVL.

This clone was picked up one time. This chain connects TRBV28 to TRBJ2-6, with 9 bases lining up with TRBD1. The germline V gene has CDR1 MDHEN and CDR2 SYDVKM. This CDR3 is built from 17 residues. V shed 6 bases, J shed 0 bases, and the junction held 6 bases outside the gene matches. CDR3 loop: CASSSGTGISGANVLTF. The CDR3 coding sequence is TGTGCCAGCAGCTCCGGGACAGGGATCTCTGGGGCCAACGTCCTGACTTTC.

The J gene is TRBJ1-2, the V gene TRBV7-3; 10 nucleotides align to TRBD1. The germline V gene has CDR1 SGHTA and CDR2 FQGTGA. V lost 0 bases, J lost 8 bases, and 12 bases stayed unmatched. This CDR3 contains 17 residues. The CDR3 reads CASSLTGLRDRGGGYTF. The CDR3, as DNA: TGTGCCAGCAGCTTAACTGGGCTTCGGGACAGGGGTGGAGGCTACACCTTC. Drawing the rest from reference TRBV7-3 and TRBJ1-2, the complete variable domain is GAGVSQTPSNKVTEKGKYVELRCDPISGHTALYWYRQSLGQGPEFLIYFQGTGAADDSGLPNDRFFAVRPEGSVSTLKIQRTERGDSAVYLCASSLTGLRDRGGGYTFGSGTRLTVV.

This chain connects TRBV2 to TRBJ2-4, with 11 bases fitting TRBD1. Germline loops: CDR1 SNHLY, CDR2 FYNNEI. The V segment lost 8 bases and the J segment 6 bases; nucleotides outside the gene matches: 6. The CDR3 has 14 residues. The CDR3 region is CASRDRGVGNIQYF. The CDR3 coding sequence is TGTGCCAGCCGGGACAGGGGGGTGGGAAACATTCAGTACTTC.

This clone has just one count. V gene TRBV2 combines with J gene TRBJ2-1; TRBD2 agrees at 9 bases. Germline V CDR1 and CDR2: SNHLY, FYNNEI. V dropped 7 bases and J dropped 0; count of bases not matched to a gene: 7. The length of the CDR3 is 16 residues. This CDR3 is CASNRLAVSSYNEQFF. In DNA form, the CDR3 reads TGTGCCAGCAATCGACTAGCGGTAAGCTCCTACAATGAGCAGTTCTTC.

In its sample, this clone was seen once. The J gene is TRBJ1-2, the V gene TRBV7-9; 8 bases match TRBD1. Germline CDR1 reads SEHNR; CDR2 reads FQNEAQ (reference sequence). This CDR3 is 16 amino acids long. Unmatched junction bases numbered 7, after V lost 2 bases and J lost 2 bases. The CDR3 DNA reads as TGTGCCAGCAGCTTACCTGGACAGGGCCCGAACTATGGCTACACCTTC. As protein: CASSLPGQGPNYGYTF.

The V and J genes are TRBV19 and TRBJ1-3; D not resolved. The CDR3 totals 13 residues. Germline values: CDR1 LNHDA, CDR2 SQIVND (reference sequence). Trimming removed 6 bases from V and 2 bases from J, with 8 bases in between. The CDR3 region has the DNA TGTGCCAGTAGCATTCCTACTGGAAACACCATATATTTT. Protein: CASSIPTGNTIYF.

The V and J genes are TRBV18 and TRBJ1-3, with 11 bases identical to TRBD1. The germline V gene encodes CDR1 KGHSH and CDR2 LQKENI. V was clipped by 3 bases and J by 3 bases; unmatched bases: 10. The length of the CDR3 is 18 residues. CDR3 residues: CASSPRTGGALNGNTIYF. CDR3 DNA sequence: TGTGCCAGCTCACCTCGGACAGGGGGCGCCTTAAATGGAAACACCATATATTTT.

The chain has TRBV6-6 and TRBJ1-1; a possible D gene is TRBD1 (5 bases). The CDR3 runs to 15 residues. The V end lost 2 bases, the J end lost 1 base, and 11 bases lay between the germline ends. Per germline, CDR1 MNHNY and CDR2 SVGAGI (reference sequence). Here the CDR3 reads CASSYAPTGNTEAFF. CDR3 nucleotide sequence: TGTGCCAGCAGTTACGCTCCCACAGGGAACACTGAAGCTTTCTTT.

This clone was seen a handful of times. This chain links TRBV4-1 with TRBJ1-3; D gene ambiguous. Trimming shortened V by 0 bases and J by 3 bases, and 9 bases separated the two germline ends. The length of the CDR3 is 15 residues. Germline assignment: CDR1 MGHRA and CDR2 YSYEKL. The CDR3 protein is CASSQDVPSGNTIYF. The DNA for the CDR3 is TGCGCCAGCAGCCAAGATGTTCCTAGTGGAAACACCATATATTTT.

V gene TRBV7-2 combines with J gene TRBJ1-2; 8 nucleotides align to TRBD1. With V trimmed by 8 bases and J by 7 bases, 9 bases remained unmatched. The CDR3 has 13 amino acids. CDR1 and CDR2 from the germline V gene are SGHTA and FQGNSA. The CDR3 region has the DNA TGTGCCAGCTCACGAACAGGGGGTACTGGCTACACCTTC. The encoded protein is CASSRTGGTGYTF.

A few counts support this clone. The rearrangement joins TRBV9 to TRBJ2-2, with 8 bases aligning to TRBD2. Germline lookup yields CDR1 SGDLS and CDR2 YYNGEE. V was pared by 3 bases and J by 4 bases, with 11 bases of the junction left unmatched. The CDR3 length is 17 residues. This CDR3 reads CASSAGGGAGVTGELFF. The CDR3 DNA reads TGTGCCAGCAGCGCCGGGGGAGGAGCGGGAGTCACCGGGGAGCTGTTTTTT.